This passage covers 17 T cell receptor beta chains from one sample sequenced in a study of CD8+ T cells in alopecia areata. cDNA prepared by RNA extraction and subsequent reverse transcription served as the template for sequencing. Measured with immunoSEQ multiplex PCR; TCRdb has only the in-frame clones, and not every one. The repertoire holds roughly 200,000 clones, with 50% to 65% as singletons. Treatment in this sample: oral pan-JAK inhibitor, 5-10 mg twice daily. The source material was CD8+ T cells sorted from blood, sampled at week 24, from a patient treated with tofacitinib. The receptors come from a human donor with alopecia areata.

The count of this clone is one. The J gene is TRBJ2-3, the V gene TRBV27; TRBD2 agrees at 8 bases. The CDR3 loop spans 15 amino acids. The germline gives CDR1 MNHEY, CDR2 SMNVEV (reference sequence). V gave up 0 bases and J gave up 11 bases; unmatched junction bases: 10. The CDR3: CASSLSAGDLVGQYF. As DNA, the CDR3 is TGTGCCAGCAGTTTATCAGCGGGGGATTTAGTTGGGCAGTATTTT.

J is TRBJ1-1 and V is TRBV13, with 10 bases aligning to TRBD1. This CDR3 region has 15 residues. Germline V lookup: CDR1 PRHDT, CDR2 FYEKMQ (reference sequence). With 7 bases clipped from V and 3 bases from J, the junction kept 8 bases outside the gene matches. This chain's CDR3 is CASTATGTGDTEAFF. CDR3 DNA: TGTGCCAGCACTGCCACCGGGACAGGGGACACTGAAGCTTTCTTT.

V usage is TRBV5-1 and J usage is TRBJ2-7; tentative D call: TRBD1 (7 bases). The CDR3 is 14 residues long. The germline CDR1 and CDR2 sequences are SGHRS and YFSETQ. V was clipped by 5 bases and J by 0 bases, with 12 bases between them. The DNA of the CDR3 is TGCGCCAGCAGGGAGGGGGACAGCTCCTACGAGCAGTACTTC. This sequence encodes CASREGDSSYEQYF.

CDR3 amino acids: CASSDGGAQPQHF. The CDR3, as DNA: TGTGCCAGCAGTGACGGGGGGGCACAGCCCCAGCATTTT. The chain links TRBV2 to TRBJ1-5; a possible D gene is TRBD1 (6 bases). Trimming removed 3 bases from V and 7 bases from J, with 10 bases in between. Germline lookup yields CDR1 SNHLY and CDR2 FYNNEI. CDR3 length: 13 residues.

The rearrangement uses TRBV5-6 and TRBJ2-7; a possible D gene is TRBD2 (5 bases). V was cut by 0 bases and J by 4 bases, with 8 bases left in between. Germline V gives CDR1 SGHDT, CDR2 YYEEEE. This CDR3 spans 13 amino acids. The CDR3 here is CASSLGTGYEQYF. DNA for the CDR3: TGTGCCAGCAGCTTGGGGACGGGATACGAGCAGTACTTC.

As DNA, the CDR3 is TGTGCCAGCAGTTTATCGCAGGAGGAATCCTACGAGCAGTACTTC. It encodes CASSLSQEESYEQYF. This rearrangement joins TRBV27 to TRBJ2-7; TRBD2 is a possible D gene (5 bases). CDR3 length: 15 residues. The germline CDR1 and CDR2 sequences are MNHEY and SMNVEV (reference sequence). With 0 bases removed from V and 1 base from J, the gap between germline ends came to 10 bases.

The V and J genes are TRBV11-2 and TRBJ2-1; the D is unclear. V shed 2 bases and J shed 8 bases, with 7 bases lying between them. Germline CDR1 is SGHAT and CDR2 is FQNNGV. The CDR3 has 12 residues. Here the CDR3 DNA reads TGTGCCAGCAGCTTACGGTCTTATGAGCAGTTCTTC. It is translated as CASSLRSYEQFF.

This chain links TRBV27 with TRBJ2-7; no reliable D call. CDR1 and CDR2 (germline): MNHEY, SMNVEV (reference sequence). The CDR3 is 10 amino acids. V was cut by 8 bases and J by 6 bases, with 8 bases left in between. The chain's CDR3 is CASGKREQYF. CDR3 bases: TGTGCCAGCGGCAAACGCGAGCAGTACTTC.

The table lists this clone with a few counts. This chain uses TRBV4-3 with TRBJ1-2, with a tentative D call TRBD1 (5 bases). Trimming removed 1 base at V and 5 bases at J, with 14 bases between. The CDR3 extends over 15 amino acids. Germline CDR1 and CDR2: LGHNA and YSLEER. The CDR3 spells CASSQVGGSGYGYTF. CDR3 bases: TGCGCCAGCAGCCAAGTTGGGGGTAGCGGGTATGGCTACACCTTC.

The rearrangement joins TRBV27 to TRBJ2-3; D gene uncertain. CDR1 is MNHEY and CDR2 is SMNVEV in the germline V gene (reference sequence). V lost 3 bases and J lost 6, with 10 bases in between. This CDR3 comprises 13 residues. The CDR3 reads CASSFKGLDTQYF. CDR3 sequence (DNA): TGTGCCAGCAGTTTCAAAGGGTTGGATACGCAGTATTTT.

This chain connects TRBV5-6 to TRBJ2-1; D is uncertain. From germline, CDR1 is SGHDT and CDR2 YYEEEE. Trimming took 5 bases from V and 0 from J, leaving 6 bases between them. The CDR3 totals 13 residues. DNA of the CDR3: TGTGCCAGCAGGTTTGGCTCCTACAATGAGCAGTTCTTC. It is translated as CASRFGSYNEQFF.

The chain is built from TRBV7-9 and TRBJ1-1; the D is unclear. The CDR3 contains 14 residues. The V gene's germline CDR1 is SEHNR and CDR2 FQNEAQ (reference sequence). Trimming stripped 3 bases from V and 0 bases from J, with 8 bases between. CDR3 nucleotides: TGTGCCAGCAGCTTTGATGGAATGAACACTGAAGCTTTCTTT. It translates to CASSFDGMNTEAFF.

This clone has more than one count but fewer than ten. This rearrangement joins TRBV4-2 to TRBJ2-3, with 8 bases lining up with TRBD2. The V gene's germline CDR1 is LGHNA and CDR2 YNFKEQ. This CDR3 region has 18 residues. J gave up 5 bases and V 1 base, and 14 bases lay outside the gene matches. CDR3 in DNA: TGTGCCAGCAGCCAAGTAGAGACTAGCGAGGGGCAGGGAGATACGCAGTATTTT. Translated: CASSQVETSEGQGDTQYF.

This rearrangement joins TRBV15 to TRBJ1-2; D is ambiguous. Trimming pared 1 base from V and 8 bases from J, leaving 11 bases between. This CDR3 has 13 amino acids. Germline-derived CDR1 and CDR2 are LNHNV and YYDKDF (reference sequence). CDR3 amino acids: CATSRVVEQGYTF. CDR3 nucleotide sequence: TGTGCCACCAGCAGAGTCGTGGAGCAGGGCTACACCTTC. The complete variable domain, with remaining parts taken from reference TRBV15 and TRBJ1-2, reads DAMVIQNPRYQVTQFGKPVTLSCSQTLNHNVMYWYQQKSSQAPKLLFHYYDKDFNNEADTPDNFQSRRPNTSFCFLDIRSPGLGDTAMYLCATSRVVEQGYTFGSGTRLTVV.

The CDR3 protein is CSVEEESNYGYTF. DNA of the CDR3: TGCAGCGTTGAGGAGGAATCTAACTATGGCTACACCTTC. The chain is built from TRBV29-1 and TRBJ1-2; D is ambiguous. This CDR3 has 13 residues. Germline CDR1 and CDR2: SQVTM and ANQGSEA. Deletions cut 3 bases from V and 0 bases from J, with 8 bases between.

This clone has only one observation. Because the CDR3's place on the DNA is in doubt, the DNA is left out and the CDR3 is given as listed by TCRdb. The V call is TRBV9, the J call TRBJ1-1; whether TRBD1, the table's D call, matches the DNA was not checked. The CDR3 is 14 amino acids long, termini counted. Looked up from germline, CDR1 is SGDLS and CDR2 is YYNGEE. CDR3 region: CASSDFGPGAEAFF.

This clone was seen more than once but under ten times. The chain links TRBV29-1 to TRBJ1-1; unclear D gene. The CDR3 sequence is 13 residues long. Germline V gives CDR1 SQVTM, CDR2 ANQGSEA. Trimming shortened V by 6 bases and J by 4 bases, and 15 bases separated the two germline ends. The CDR3 sequence is CSVGSRSLTEAFF. Here the CDR3 DNA reads TGCAGCGTCGGCAGCCGGTCACTCACTGAAGCTTTCTTT. Variable domain in full (rest from reference TRBV29-1 and TRBJ1-1): SAVISQKPSRDICQRGTSLTIQCQVDSQVTMMFWYRQQPGQSLTLIATANQGSEATYESGFVIDKFPISRPNLTFSTLTVSNMSPEDSSIYLCSVGSRSLTEAFFGQGTRLTVV.